The T cell receptor beta chain under discussion was sequenced for a study of blood T cell repertoires in COVID-19 (dated by TCRdb to 2020 to 2021). For the study in its entirety: Samples covering the acute and convalescent phases of COVID-19 were provided by collaborators in the United States, Italy and Spain. Nearly every sample came with metadata listing a de-identified subject ID, COVID-19 status, age in years and sex. Where available, HLA class I and class II types were taken from metadata supplied by the sample provider and were not determined by assay-based typing. A freely available public database, intended as a resource for researchers studying the immune response to SARS-CoV-2, is where the repertoires were released. The samples were drawn from the first 160 participants of the ongoing ImmuneRACE study and from some 1,300 subjects provided by 6 global collaborators. The dataset comprised deeply sampled blood TCRbeta repertoires from subjects exposed to, actively infected with, or recovered from COVID-19. The prospective study material was composed of cDNA or gDNA derived from T cells, B-cell-depleted T cells, or PBMCs. Paper-wide results and their limitations: The quantity of clinical and demographic metadata differed by source and by participant and was supplied without curation.

TCRbeta CDR3 regions were amplified from genomic DNA using the immunoSEQ Assay, a bias-controlled multiplex PCR. Under the source paper's analysis protocol: Nucleated cell counts per sample were estimated from amplification of reference gene primers within the assay. Sequence reads were collapsed and filtered to measure the absolute abundance of every unique TCRbeta CDR3 rearrangement. For each sample, productive Simpson clonality was calculated as the square root of Simpson's diversity index across productive rearrangements. As stored in TCRdb, this immuneACCESS dataset retains in-frame rearrangements with V and J assigned. A fraction of the clones does not appear; measured against another copy, unresolved V genes explain less than half of the discrepancy, and the remainder lacks a known reason. The DNA gave D and trimming, while V, J and clone size come from that table. This sample holds about 200,000 clones; over 75% were observed only once. The ten largest clones represent 2.4% of the sample.

As to this clone: Its antigen is not yet known. The record has no base qualities; no much larger clone is one base away.

One collaborating source in Seattle enrolled patients during active infection and followed them longitudinally through the course of disease. Collaborating institutions collected whole blood in K2EDTA tubes following their own protocols. Collaborator samples were shipped for TCRbeta analysis as frozen whole blood, isolated PBMCs, or DNA extracted from either sample type. V is pared back by 0 bases and J by 8 bases, with 11 bases lying between the germline termini. The CDR3 holds 13 amino acids from the cysteine to the phenylalanine. Only CDR3 DNA remains: 39 bases, in frame from the first base. Sequences SGHRS (CDR1) and YFSETQ (CDR2) are obtained from the germline V gene.

Input material: peripheral blood. This sequence originates from a woman aged 65 to 85 with COVID-19, enrolled during active disease. This receptor chain uses TRBV5-1 and TRBJ1-2; confidence is insufficient to name the D gene. For the CDR3, the sequence is CASSLESNSGYTF. The nucleotide sequence reads as follows: TGCGCCAGCAGCTTGGAGAGTAACTCCGGCTACACCTTC.